The clone carrying this T cell receptor (beta chain) was recorded at least ten times. Germline V gives CDR1 DFQATT, CDR2 SNEGSKA (reference sequence). The V gene end was trimmed by 4 bases and the J gene end by 8 bases; junction bases not matched to a gene: 10. This CDR3 spans 16 amino acids. These data are taken from a study of molecular identifiers for immune sequencing clone quantification. TCRdb passed the PCR reads through MiXCR, listing each CDR3 protein once. Of about 68,000 distinct CDR3 sequences in the sample, 15% to 20% are singletons; the top ten hold over 1.3%. Sequenced sample: naive CD8+ T cells from blood, with Jurkat cell RNA spiked in. As to subset: FACS-sorted CD8+CD4-CCR7+CD45RA+ naive T cells. The sequence came from a human donor in good health. Some libraries in this study had Jurkat cell RNA spiked in. The rearrangement uses TRBV20-1 and TRBJ2-1; TRBD2 agrees at 14 bases. DNA of the CDR3: TGCAGTGCTACCAACACCGGGACTAGCGGGAGACATGAGCAGTTCTTC. Translation gives CSATNTGTSGRHEQFF.